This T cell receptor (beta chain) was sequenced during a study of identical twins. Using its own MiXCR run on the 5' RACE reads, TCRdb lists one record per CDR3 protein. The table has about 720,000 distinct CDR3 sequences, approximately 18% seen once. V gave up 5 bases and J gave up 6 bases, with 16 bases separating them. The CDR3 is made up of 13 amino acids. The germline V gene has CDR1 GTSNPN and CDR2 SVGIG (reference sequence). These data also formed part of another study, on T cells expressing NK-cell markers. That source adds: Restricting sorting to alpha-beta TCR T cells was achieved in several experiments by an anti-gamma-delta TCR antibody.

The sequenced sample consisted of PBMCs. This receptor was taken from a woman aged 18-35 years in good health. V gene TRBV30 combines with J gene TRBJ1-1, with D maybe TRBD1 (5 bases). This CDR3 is CAWGDGVWAEAFF. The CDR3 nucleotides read TGTGCCTGGGGGGACGGAGTGTGGGCTGAAGCTTTCTTT.